The clone carrying this TCR beta chain was detected only a few times. This record belongs to a study of cytomegalovirus exposure and HLA in healthy donors. The PCR had 60 Vbeta and 13 Jbeta primers. The data were produced by immunoSEQ multiplex PCR, yet TCRdb's version contains in-frame clones alone and is incomplete. The data hold roughly 140,000 clones, with roughly 75% observed a single time. This CDR3 spans 16 amino acids. From germline, CDR1 is SGHTA and CDR2 FQGNSA. The V and J ends lost 1 base and 2 bases respectively, with 14 bases between them. The TCR originated in a female donor in good health and CMV-seronegative. The J gene is TRBJ1-1, the V gene TRBV7-2, with a tentative D call TRBD1 (6 bases). Input material: PBMCs. CDR3 nucleotides: TGTGCCAGCAGCTTAGTCCCCACGACAGGTAACACTGAAGCTTTCTTT. Amino acid sequence: CASSLVPTTGNTEAFF.